The 13 T cell receptor beta chains listed next were all sequenced from one sample in a study of OX40 agonist ivuxolimab in advanced cancers. Measured with immunoSEQ multiplex PCR; TCRdb has only the in-frame clones, and not every one. Here the sample spans over 95,000 clones, roughly 90% being singletons. This material consisted of CD4+ or CD8+ T cells sorted from blood, taken in a trial of the OX40 agonist ivuxolimab. The source is an adult with an advanced solid tumor such as melanoma, head and neck, liver or kidney cancer.

The chain uses TRBV18 and TRBJ1-1; the D gene is possibly TRBD1 (6 bases). CDR1 and CDR2 from the germline V gene are KGHSH and LQKENI. Trimming removed 2 bases from V and 8 bases from J, with 15 bases in between. The CDR3 is 14 amino acids. The CDR3 nucleotides are TGTGCCAGCTCACCAAGGGGACGGGGGACAGAAGCTTTCTTT. It encodes CASSPRGRGTEAFF.

The V gene is TRBV7-2, the J gene TRBJ2-5; D gene uncertain. Germline values: CDR1 SGHTA, CDR2 FQGNSA. There are 13 residues in the CDR3. V shed 1 base and J shed 3 bases, with 6 bases lying between them. CDR3 sequence reads: CASSLGVKETQYF. The CDR3 DNA is TGTGCCAGCAGCTTAGGAGTTAAAGAGACCCAGTACTTC.

The chain joins TRBV5-1 to TRBJ2-7, with TRBD1 matching over 7 bases. With V trimmed by 3 bases and J by 1 base, 7 bases remained unmatched. The length of the CDR3 is 15 residues. Germline V gives CDR1 SGHRS, CDR2 YFSETQ. The DNA for the CDR3 is TGCGCCAGCAGCTCCGAGGGGGCGAGGTCCTACGAGCAGTACTTC. As protein: CASSSEGARSYEQYF.

In this sample, this clone turned up once. The V call is TRBV11-3, the J call TRBJ2-3; 14 bases fit TRBD2. The CDR3 has 16 residues. Losses at the gene ends were 1 base for V and 6 bases for J; bases not matched to a gene: 3. The V gene's germline CDR1 is SGHNT and CDR2 YENEEA. Written as DNA, the CDR3 is TGTGCCAGCAGCTTAGGACTAGCGGGAGGGCAGGATACGCAGTATTTT. This encodes CASSLGLAGGQDTQYF. The whole variable domain, remainder taken from reference TRBV11-3 and TRBJ2-3, is EAGVVQSPRYKIIEKKQPVAFWCNPISGHNTLYWYLQNLGQGPELLIRYENEEAVDDSQLPKDRFSAERLKGVDSTLKIQPAELGDSAVYLCASSLGLAGGQDTQYFGPGTRLTVL.

This chain links TRBV7-2 with TRBJ2-2; possibly TRBD1 or TRBD2 for D (6 bases each). V was pared by 5 bases and J by 0 bases, with 13 bases between. Germline V gene sequence: CDR1 SGHTA, CDR2 FQGNSA. The CDR3 is 16 amino acids. The DNA of the CDR3 is TGTGCCAGCAGCAAGGGGGGCGCAACGAACACCGGGGAGCTGTTTTTT. It translates to CASSKGGATNTGELFF.

The genes are TRBV4-3 and TRBJ2-5, with 7 nucleotides matching TRBD1. Trimming at V came to 0 bases and at J to 5 bases, leaving 9 bases not matched to a gene. The CDR3 totals 16 residues. CDR1 is LGHNA and CDR2 is YSLEER in the germline V gene. This CDR3 is CASSQDRQGGGETQYF. The CDR3 nucleotides are TGCGCCAGCAGCCAAGATCGACAGGGCGGCGGGGAGACCCAGTACTTC.

V is TRBV5-4 and J is TRBJ2-5, with unresolved D. Trimming removed 0 bases at V and 5 bases at J, with 11 bases between. The germline gives CDR1 SGHNT, CDR2 YYREEE (reference sequence). This CDR3 has 14 residues. CDR3 region: CASSLGAQAETQYF. CDR3 nucleotides: TGTGCCAGCAGCTTGGGGGCGCAGGCGGAGACCCAGTACTTC.

This clone has only one observation. This rearrangement joins TRBV2 to TRBJ2-2; D is perhaps TRBD1 (6 bases). V shed 1 base and J shed 5 bases, with 14 bases lying between them. Germline V gives CDR1 SNHLY, CDR2 FYNNEI. This CDR3 has 16 amino acids. In DNA form, the CDR3 reads TGTGCCAGCAGTGAAGGGGGCAGGGGAAGGACCGGGGAGCTGTTTTTT. Translated, it gives CASSEGGRGRTGELFF. The variable domain in full, with the rest retrieved from reference TRBV2 and TRBJ2-2, is EPEVTQTPSHQVTQMGQEVILRCVPISNHLYFYWYRQILGQKVEFLVSFYNNEISEKSEIFDDQFSVERPDGSNFTLKIRSTKLEDSAMYFCASSEGGRGRTGELFFGEGSRLTVL.

The chain has TRBV19 and TRBJ1-1; D possibly corresponds to TRBD1 (6 bases). Trimming pared 2 bases from V and 2 bases from J, leaving 15 bases between. In germline, CDR1 is LNHDA, CDR2 SQIVND (reference sequence). The CDR3 spans 16 residues. The CDR3 loop is CASSIRGRGSNTEAFF. Written as DNA, the CDR3 is TGTGCCAGTAGTATACGGGGGAGGGGGTCAAACACTGAAGCTTTCTTT.

V is TRBV28 and J is TRBJ2-7, with a possible D match to TRBD1 (5 bases). The CDR3 spans 13 residues. Germline-derived CDR1 and CDR2 are MDHEN and SYDVKM. With 7 bases removed from V and 5 bases from J, the gap between germline ends came to 15 bases. CDR3 protein: CASTRVVPHEQYF. The CDR3 DNA reads as TGTGCCAGCACCAGGGTGGTGCCCCACGAGCAGTACTTC.

A few counts support this clone. This chain connects TRBV4-1 to TRBJ1-1; D call uncertain. Germline V CDR1 and CDR2: MGHRA, YSYEKL. The CDR3 runs 13 residues. Between the trimmed V and J ends, which lost 1 base and 4 bases, there was a span of 7 bases. CDR3 in amino acids: CASSQVVLTEAFF. The CDR3 coding sequence is TGCGCCAGCAGCCAAGTTGTCCTCACTGAAGCTTTCTTT.

The V gene is TRBV5-4, the J gene TRBJ2-2; no clear D. The CDR3 has 14 residues. The ends were cut back, 4 bases at V and 4 bases at J, with 11 bases in the middle. Germline V gene data show CDR1 as SGHNT and CDR2 as YYREEE (reference sequence). The CDR3 DNA sequence: TGTGCCAGCAGCGCCGATTTTGGCACCGGGGAGCTGTTTTTT. It is translated as CASSADFGTGELFF.

The rearrangement joins TRBV5-4 to TRBJ2-5; D not resolved. The germline CDR1 and CDR2 sequences are SGHNT and YYREEE (reference sequence). V was trimmed by 5 bases and J by 5 bases, leaving 22 bases between them. This CDR3 is built from 16 residues. The CDR3 DNA is TGTGCCAGCAGTCCTGATCCGGGCCGATCCCGGGAGACCCAGTACTTC. Residues: CASSPDPGRSRETQYF. The full variable domain, completed using reference TRBV5-4 and TRBJ2-5, is ETGVTQSPTHLIKTRGQQVTLRCSSQSGHNTVSWYQQALGQGPQFIFQYYREEENGRGNFPPRFSGLQFPNYSSELNVNALELDDSALYLCASSPDPGRSRETQYFGPGTRLLVL.